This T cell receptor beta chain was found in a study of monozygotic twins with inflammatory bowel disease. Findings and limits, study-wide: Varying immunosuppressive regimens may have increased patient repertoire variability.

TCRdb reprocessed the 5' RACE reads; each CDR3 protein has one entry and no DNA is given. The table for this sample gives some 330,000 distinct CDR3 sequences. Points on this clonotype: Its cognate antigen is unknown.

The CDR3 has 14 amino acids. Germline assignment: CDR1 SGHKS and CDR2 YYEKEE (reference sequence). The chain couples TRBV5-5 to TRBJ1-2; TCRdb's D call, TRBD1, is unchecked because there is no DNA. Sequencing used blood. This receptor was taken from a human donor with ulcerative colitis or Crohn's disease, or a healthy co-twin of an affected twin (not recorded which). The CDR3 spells CASSFSWDNYGYTF.